These T cell receptor beta chains were read from a single sample in a study of graft-versus-host responses after intestinal transplantation. For these TCRs, the target antigens are not known. Clones were sequenced by immunoSEQ multiplex PCR, and TCRdb holds only the in-frame ones, with some missing. The data contain 90,000 to 150,000 clones, roughly 96% of them singletons. The specimen comprised unstimulated CD8+ T cells sorted from spleen or lymph node cells, sampled before intestinal transplant. These receptor sequences come from a human donor who received an intestinal transplant. The CDR3 runs from the conserved cysteine through the conserved F or W. A D gene is named only where the DNA matches it firmly. Not all rows give a size; the values are once, few, many and, for expanded clones, a class.

TRBV6-1,.,TRBJ2-7,.,CASSEAKEGPYEQYF,TGTGCCAGCAGTGAAGCAAAAGAGGGCCCCTACGAGCAGTACTTC
TRBV27,TRBD2,TRBJ2-1,.,CASSLYGLAGGDEQFF,TGTGCCAGCAGTTTATACGGACTAGCGGGAGGCGATGAGCAGTTCTTC
TRBV7-9,.,TRBJ2-7,.,CASSPKGGGSSYEQYF,TGTGCCAGCAGCCCCAAAGGGGGGGGTTCCTCCTACGAGCAGTACTTC
TRBV5-1,.,TRBJ2-7,.,CASHDFSSYEQYF,TGCGCCAGTCACGACTTTAGCTCCTACGAGCAGTACTTC
TRBV30,TRBD1,TRBJ1-1,.,CATNGQGGWEAFF,TGTGCAACAAACGGACAGGGCGGCTGGGAAGCTTTCTTT
TRBV19,.,TRBJ2-7,.,CASSWSNEQYF,TGTGCCAGTAGTTGGTCGAACGAGCAGTACTTC
TRBV2,TRBD1,TRBJ1-2,once,CASRNRGGGYTF,TGTGCCAGCAGGAACAGGGGTGGTGGCTACACCTTC
TRBV4-1,.,TRBJ2-3,once,CASSQDSLAGDTQYF,TGCGCCAGCAGCCAAGATTCGCTAGCTGGAGATACGCAGTATTTT
TRBV12-1,.,TRBJ1-3,.,CASSLIGTITGNTIYF,TGTGCCAGCAGCCTTATAGGAACCATTACTGGAAACACCATATATTTT
TRBV13,.,TRBJ2-1,.,CASSSIVDLMYNEQFF,TGTGCCAGCAGCTCTATCGTAGACCTGATGTACAATGAGCAGTTCTTC
TRBV28,TRBD2,TRBJ2-1,.,CASSLPPTSGRVNEQFF,TGTGCCAGCAGTTTACCCCCAACTAGCGGGAGAGTAAATGAGCAGTTCTTC
TRBV28,.,TRBJ1-5,.,CASSLFGYSNQPQHF,TGTGCCAGCAGTTTATTCGGATATAGCAATCAGCCCCAGCATTTT
TRBV13,.,TRBJ1-2,.,CASSYRRAGGYTF,TGTGCCAGCAGCTATAGGCGGGCGGGGGGCTACACCTTC
TRBV7-9,.,TRBJ1-3,.,CASSLVGVKNNTIYF,TGTGCCAGCAGCTTGGTCGGGGTCAAAAATAACACCATATATTTT
TRBV20-1,.,TRBJ2-7,.,CSYEPYEQYF,TGCAGCTACGAGCCCTACGAGCAGTACTTC
TRBV7-9,TRBD1,TRBJ1-5,.,CASSPWTGPQHF,TGTGCCAGCAGCCCCTGGACAGGGCCTCAGCATTTT
TRBV9,.,TRBJ2-7,.,CASSVGDISYEQYF,TGTGCCAGCAGCGTAGGGGACATCTCCTACGAGCAGTACTTC
TRBV9,.,TRBJ1-5,.,CASSAGDQPQHF,TGTGCCAGCAGCGCGGGGGATCAGCCCCAGCATTTT
TRBV27,TRBD2,TRBJ2-1,.,CASSSSGGGGDEQFF,TGTGCCAGCAGTTCGTCGGGAGGAGGTGGCGATGAGCAGTTCTTC
TRBV30,.,TRBJ2-7,.,CAWSVPRPPLVYEQYF,TGTGCCTGGAGTGTACCTAGGCCCCCTCTCGTCTACGAGCAGTACTTC
TRBV7-8,.,TRBJ1-5,.,CASSPHFPVSVGIGNQPQHF,TGTGCCAGCAGCCCCCACTTCCCGGTTAGTGTGGGAATCGGCAATCAGCCCCAGCATTTT
TRBV6-1,.,TRBJ1-5,once,CASSLGGSNQPQHF,TGTGCCAGCAGTTTAGGGGGAAGCAATCAGCCCCAGCATTTT
TRBV9,.,TRBJ2-1,once,CASSVDLAPYNEQFF,TGTGCCAGCAGCGTAGACCTAGCACCCTACAATGAGCAGTTCTTC
TRBV5-4,TRBD1,TRBJ2-1,.,CAGRLGQGSYNEQFF,TGTGCCGGCAGATTGGGACAGGGCTCCTACAATGAGCAGTTCTTC
TRBV9,.,TRBJ2-1,.,CASSVGGDNEQFF,TGTGCCAGCAGCGTAGGTGGTGACAATGAGCAGTTCTTC
TRBV18,.,TRBJ2-3,.,CASSPPADTQYF,TGTGCCAGCTCACCACCGGCAGATACGCAGTATTTT
TRBV11-3,.,TRBJ2-2,.,CASSLDQGGELFF,TGTGCCAGCAGCTTAGATCAAGGGGGGGAGCTGTTTTTT
TRBV7-9,TRBD1,TRBJ1-2,once,CASSLGDREYGYTF,TGTGCCAGCAGCCTGGGGGACAGGGAATATGGCTACACCTTC
TRBV10-1,.,TRBJ2-1,.,CASGSGYNEQFF,TGCGCCAGCGGTAGCGGTTACAATGAGCAGTTCTTC
TRBV19,.,TRBJ2-7,.,CASSTNRGGSAYEQYF,TGTGCCAGTAGTACGAACAGGGGGGGATCCGCCTACGAGCAGTACTTC
TRBV14,.,TRBJ2-1,.,CASSPHNEQFF,TGTGCCAGCAGCCCCCACAATGAGCAGTTCTTC
TRBV5-1,.,TRBJ1-4,.,CASKGYNSEKLFF,TGCGCCAGCAAGGGTTACAACTCTGAAAAACTGTTTTTT
TRBV9,TRBD2,TRBJ2-3,.,CASSVGLVGADTQYF,TGTGCCAGCAGCGTGGGACTAGTCGGGGCAGATACGCAGTATTTT
TRBV19,TRBD2,TRBJ2-1,.,CASSSSGGLYNEQFF,TGTGCCAGTAGTAGTAGCGGGGGACTTTACAATGAGCAGTTCTTC
TRBV12-5,TRBD1,TRBJ2-2,.,CASAIGTDTGELFF,TGTGCTAGTGCTATAGGGACAGACACCGGGGAGCTGTTTTTT
TRBV7-2,.,TRBJ2-1,once,CASRPKPGSSYNEQFF,TGTGCCAGCAGACCCAAACCGGGGAGCTCCTACAATGAGCAGTTCTTC
TRBV21-1,.,TRBJ1-1,.,CASSWGGQNTEAFF,TGTGCCAGCAGCTGGGGGGGACAGAACACTGAAGCTTTCTTT
TRBV6-5,.,TRBJ2-5,.,CASGPLGQAWTQYF,TGTGCCAGCGGGCCTCTTGGGCAGGCCTGGACCCAGTACTTC
TRBV7-9,.,TRBJ2-4,.,CASGNPDGLQYF,TGTGCCAGCGGGAACCCGGACGGACTCCAGTACTTC
TRBV7-6,.,TRBJ2-5,.,CASSSGGETQYF,TGTGCCAGCAGCTCAGGGGGGGAGACCCAGTACTTC
TRBV30,TRBD2,TRBJ2-5,.,CAGAGENQETQYF,TGTGCCGGAGCGGGAGAGAACCAAGAGACCCAGTACTTC
TRBV19,.,TRBJ1-5,.,CASSMSRANSNQPQHF,TGTGCCAGTAGTATGTCCCGGGCCAATAGCAATCAGCCCCAGCATTTT
TRBV7-2,.,TRBJ1-1,.,CASKIYGGNTEAFF,TGTGCCAGCAAGATTTATGGGGGAAACACTGAAGCTTTCTTT
TRBV6-5,TRBD1,TRBJ1-4,.,CASSRTGGINEKLFF,TGTGCCAGCAGCCGTACAGGGGGGATTAACGAAAAACTGTTTTTT
TRBV28,.,TRBJ2-7,once,CASSYKDGGPYEQYF,TGTGCCAGCAGTTATAAGGACGGTGGGCCCTACGAGCAGTACTTC